These 24 T cell receptor beta chains were all obtained from the same sample, sequenced in a study of T cell responses to AZD1222 COVID-19 vaccine (dated by TCRdb to the early 2020s). Libraries came from the immunoSEQ multiplex PCR assay. TCRdb mirrors the immuneACCESS table, restricted to in-frame sequences. Some clones are absent from its copies; in checked studies, under half trace to an unresolved V gene, and the reason for the others is unknown. The sample table records around 97,000 clones; roughly 91% of these occur just once. Of the sample, less than 55% is held by the ten largest clones. The sample's time point, from its label and the paper: baseline before first vaccination. The specimen comprised peripheral blood, sampled on day 0 of AZD1222 vaccination. All receptors derive from an adult in good health.

The chain employs TRBV4-1 and TRBJ2-1; TRBD1 matches 9 bases. The length of the CDR3 is 16 residues. Looked up from germline, CDR1 is MGHRA and CDR2 is YSYEKL. Trimming cost V 3 bases and J 8 bases; bases outside gene matches: 11. CDR3 region: CASSQDPGQGWYEQFF. The CDR3 DNA sequence: TGCGCCAGCAGCCAGGACCCGGGACAGGGATGGTATGAGCAGTTCTTC.

The chain uses TRBV27 and TRBJ1-1; no firm D call. The CDR3 contains 16 residues. The V end lost 5 bases, the J end lost 1 base, and 17 bases lay between the germline ends. Looked up from germline, CDR1 is MNHEY and CDR2 is SMNVEV (reference sequence). As DNA, the CDR3 is TGTGCCAGCAGTACCCGACGCTTCGGGTCGAACACTGAAGCTTTCTTT. It encodes CASSTRRFGSNTEAFF.

Concerning this clone: Distinct nucleotide sequences in the sample also encode this CDR3. The chain carries TRBV5-6 and TRBJ1-5; tentative D call: TRBD1 (6 bases). Germline V lookup: CDR1 SGHDT, CDR2 YYEEEE. V was cut by 5 bases and J by 7 bases, with 16 bases left in between. This CDR3 has 14 residues. CDR3 DNA: TGTGCCAGCAGTTTAAGGGGGGCCCGACAGCCCCAGCATTTT. Its translation: CASSLRGARQPQHF.

This clone was recorded only once. J is TRBJ1-5 and V is TRBV28, with 9 bases that match TRBD1. The V gene's germline CDR1 is MDHEN and CDR2 SYDVKM. V lost 4 bases to trimming and J lost 2 bases; unmatched junction nucleotides: 6. The CDR3 extends over 16 amino acids. The CDR3 nucleotides are TGTGCCAGCAGTTCCGGACAGGGGAGAGGCAATCAGCCCCAGCATTTT. Translated: CASSSGQGRGNQPQHF.

The chain couples TRBV6-5 to TRBJ1-1; no clear D gene. The ends were cut back, 5 bases at V and 6 bases at J, with 7 bases in the middle. The CDR3 is 11 residues long. Germline-derived CDR1 and CDR2 are MNHEY and SVGAGI. CDR3 protein: CASSLRAEAFF. CDR3 nucleotides: TGTGCCAGCAGTCTCCGCGCTGAAGCTTTCTTT.

The chain has TRBV5-4 and TRBJ2-7, with TRBD2 matching over 9 bases. There are 15 residues in the CDR3. Trimming took 5 bases from V and 0 from J; bases not matched to a gene: 6. The germline CDR1 and CDR2 sequences are SGHNT and YYREEE (reference sequence). The CDR3 region is CASSLAGSSSYEQYF. In nucleotides, the CDR3 is TGTGCCAGCAGTCTAGCGGGATCGAGCTCCTACGAGCAGTACTTC.

This rearrangement joins TRBV6-5 to TRBJ2-2; D not certain. Trimming removed 1 base from V and 4 bases from J, with 10 bases in between. CDR1 MNHEY and CDR2 SVGAGI come from the germline V gene. The CDR3 spans 15 residues. This CDR3 reads CASSYYGVGTGELFF. In DNA, the CDR3 is TGTGCCAGCAGTTACTACGGAGTGGGCACCGGGGAGCTGTTTTTT.

This clone was seen a single time. The V and J genes are TRBV11-2 and TRBJ2-1, with 9 bases matching TRBD2. This CDR3 comprises 16 residues. CDR1 is SGHAT and CDR2 is FQNNGV in the germline V gene. The trim removed 4 bases at V and 8 bases at J, leaving 12 bases unmatched. The CDR3: CASSSRTSARGDEQFF. The CDR3 coding sequence is TGTGCCAGCAGCTCCCGGACTAGCGCCCGGGGTGATGAGCAGTTCTTC.

The rearrangement uses TRBV5-1 and TRBJ2-7; 7 positions match TRBD1. The V gene's germline CDR1 is SGHRS and CDR2 YFSETQ. V shed 7 bases, J shed 0 bases, and the junction held 7 bases outside the gene matches. This CDR3 region has 14 residues. The CDR3 DNA is TGCGCCAGCCGACGGGACAGCTTCTCCTACGAGCAGTACTTC. It codes for CASRRDSFSYEQYF.

The V call is TRBV7-2, the J call TRBJ2-1, with D unresolved. CDR1 and CDR2 from the germline V gene are SGHTA and FQGNSA. This CDR3 contains 15 residues. Trimming removed 1 base at V and 2 bases at J, with 9 bases between. CDR3 DNA: TGTGCCAGCAGCTTAGGTTCTATGACCTACAATGAGCAGTTCTTC. This sequence encodes CASSLGSMTYNEQFF.

This clone was picked up a small number of times. CDR3 nucleotides: TGTGCCAGCAGTTATGGGACTAGCGGGACCGCTAGGGAGCAGTACTTC. As protein: CASSYGTSGTAREQYF. V and J are TRBV2 and TRBJ2-7; the match to TRBD2 covers 13 bases. V shed 5 bases and J 7 bases; nucleotides not matched to a gene: 11. The CDR3 is 16 residues long. CDR1 is SNHLY, CDR2 FYNNEI, per germline.

CDR3 region: CASSLLTGSGNTIYF. CDR3 coding DNA: TGTGCCAGCAGCTTATTGACAGGGTCTGGAAACACCATATATTTT. The chain combines TRBV5-5 with TRBJ1-3; TRBD1 matches 7 bases. CDR1 and CDR2 from the germline V gene are SGHKS and YYEKEE (reference sequence). The CDR3 runs 15 residues. Germline trimming cut 2 bases from V and 1 base from J; bases unmatched to any gene: 3.

With respect to this clone: Relative to the germline gene, one junction end is altered; a read error may explain this. The chain links TRBV29-1 to TRBJ1-1; D may be TRBD1 (6 bases). Germline CDR1 and CDR2: SQVTM and ANQGSEA. The CDR3 contains 13 residues. The CDR3 region has the DNA TGCAGCGTCGAAGCGGACAGTATCACTGAAGCTTTCTTT. Translation gives CSVEADSITEAFF.

This chain links TRBV5-4 with TRBJ1-2; D gene ambiguous. With 6 bases removed from V and 5 bases from J, the gap between germline ends came to 17 bases. From germline, CDR1 is SGHNT and CDR2 YYREEE (reference sequence). This CDR3 contains 14 residues. As DNA, the CDR3 is TGTGCCAGCACCCCGAATCTGGTCATATATGGCTACACCTTC. Its translation: CASTPNLVIYGYTF.

As DNA, the CDR3 is TGTGCCTGCTCTGCGTGGTACGAGCAGTACTTC. It encodes CACSAWYEQYF. V and J are TRBV12-3 or TRBV12-4 and TRBJ2-7; no clear D. This CDR3 is built from 11 residues. Trimming left V 11 bases short and J 4 bases short, with 12 bases between.

This chain connects TRBV18 to TRBJ2-7; 11 positions agree with TRBD2. The junction had 7 bases not matched to a gene; V was cut back by 6 bases and J by 3 bases. The CDR3 covers 15 residues. Germline CDR1 reads KGHSH; CDR2 reads LQKENI. CDR3 region: CASSPGSGRDYEQYF. The DNA for the CDR3 is TGTGCCAGCTCCCCAGGTAGCGGGAGGGACTACGAGCAGTACTTC.

The genes are TRBV7-2 and TRBJ2-3; D is ambiguous. Germline assignment: CDR1 SGHTA and CDR2 FQGNSA. The V and J ends lost 2 bases and 6 bases respectively, with 9 bases between them. The CDR3 is 13 residues long. The CDR3 DNA reads TGTGCCAGCAGCTTAAGACCGATGGATACGCAGTATTTT. Translating gives CASSLRPMDTQYF.

The gene calls are TRBV18 and TRBJ2-3; perhaps TRBD1 as D (6 bases). The CDR3 loop spans 15 amino acids. V was cut by 0 bases and J by 6 bases, with 13 bases left in between. Germline V CDR1 and CDR2: KGHSH, LQKENI. CDR3 loop: CASSPPERQGDTQYF. CDR3 bases: TGTGCCAGCTCACCACCCGAGAGGCAGGGGGATACGCAGTATTTT.

This chain links TRBV6-2 or TRBV6-3 with TRBJ2-7; maybe TRBD1 (5 bases). This CDR3 spans 14 amino acids. The V end lost 0 bases, the J end lost 2 bases, and 8 bases lay between the germline ends. Germline lookup yields CDR1 MNHEY and CDR2 SVGEGT. The CDR3 DNA follows: TGTGCCAGCAGTTACTCACGCAGGGCCTACGAGCAGTACTTC. As protein: CASSYSRRAYEQYF.

The chain employs TRBV29-1 and TRBJ2-1; 8 nucleotides align to TRBD1. This CDR3 region has 12 residues. The V gene's germline CDR1 is SQVTM and CDR2 ANQGSEA. After removal of 8 bases from V and 6 bases from J, the junction contained 6 bases not matched to a gene. In DNA form, the CDR3 reads TGCAGCCACAGGGGGACCAGCAATGAGCAGTTCTTC. This codes for CSHRGTSNEQFF.

The table lists this clone with a count of one. The gene calls are TRBV28 and TRBJ1-3; no definite D call. V was cut by 6 bases and J by 4 bases, with 10 bases left in between. Germline lookup yields CDR1 MDHEN and CDR2 SYDVKM. The CDR3 covers 13 residues. CDR3 residues: CASSPVDGNTIYF. DNA for the CDR3: TGTGCCAGCAGCCCGGTGGACGGAAACACCATATATTTT.

The chain has TRBV7-2 and TRBJ2-3, with unresolved D. V was pared by 5 bases and J by 1 base, with 7 bases between. Per the germline V gene, CDR1 is SGHTA and CDR2 is FQGNSA. The CDR3 contains 13 residues. In DNA, the CDR3 is TGTGCCAGCAGCCCCGCGGGCACAGATACGCAGTATTTT. Its translation: CASSPAGTDTQYF.

The J gene is TRBJ1-5, the V gene TRBV7-9; 7 nucleotides match TRBD1. V dropped 3 bases and J dropped 1; count of bases not matched to a gene: 9. The CDR3 sequence is 17 residues long. Germline CDR1 reads SEHNR; CDR2 reads FQNEAQ (reference sequence). CDR3: CASSLGTGELSNQPQHF. CDR3 coding DNA: TGTGCCAGCAGCTTGGGAACAGGGGAGTTAAGCAATCAGCCCCAGCATTTT.

The chain combines TRBV2 with TRBJ2-3, with D possibly TRBD2 on 6 matching bases. There are 15 residues in the CDR3. Looked up from germline, CDR1 is SNHLY and CDR2 is FYNNEI. The V end lost 6 bases, the J end lost 0 bases, and 13 bases lay between the germline ends. Here the CDR3 DNA reads TGTGCCAGCAGCTTCGGGGGTACTAGCACAGATACGCAGTATTTT. Translating it yields CASSFGGTSTDTQYF.